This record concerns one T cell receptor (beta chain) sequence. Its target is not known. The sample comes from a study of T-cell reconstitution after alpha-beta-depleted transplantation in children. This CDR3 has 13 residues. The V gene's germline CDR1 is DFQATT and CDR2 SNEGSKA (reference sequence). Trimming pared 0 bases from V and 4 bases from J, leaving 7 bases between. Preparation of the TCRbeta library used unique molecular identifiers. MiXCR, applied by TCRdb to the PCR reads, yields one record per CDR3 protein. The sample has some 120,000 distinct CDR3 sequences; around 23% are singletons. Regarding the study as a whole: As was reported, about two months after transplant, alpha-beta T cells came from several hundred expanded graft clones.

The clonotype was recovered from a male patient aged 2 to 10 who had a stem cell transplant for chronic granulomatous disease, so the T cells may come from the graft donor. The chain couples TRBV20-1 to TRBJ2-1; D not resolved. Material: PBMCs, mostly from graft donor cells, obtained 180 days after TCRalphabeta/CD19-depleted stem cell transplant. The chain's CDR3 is CSARDGVYNEQFF. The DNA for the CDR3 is TGCAGTGCTAGAGATGGGGTTTACAATGAGCAGTTCTTC.